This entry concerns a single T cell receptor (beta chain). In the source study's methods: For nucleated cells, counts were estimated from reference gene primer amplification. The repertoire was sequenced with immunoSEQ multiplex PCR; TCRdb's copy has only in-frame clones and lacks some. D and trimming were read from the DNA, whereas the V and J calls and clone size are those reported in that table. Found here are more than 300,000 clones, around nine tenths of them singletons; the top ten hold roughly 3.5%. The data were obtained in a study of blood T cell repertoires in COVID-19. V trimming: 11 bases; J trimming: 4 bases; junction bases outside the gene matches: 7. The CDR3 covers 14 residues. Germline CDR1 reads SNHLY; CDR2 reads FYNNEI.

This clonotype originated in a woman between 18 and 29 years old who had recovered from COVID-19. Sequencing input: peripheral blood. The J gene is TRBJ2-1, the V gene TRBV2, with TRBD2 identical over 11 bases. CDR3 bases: TGTGCCGGCGGGACTAGCGGAAAATACAATGAGCAGTTCTTC. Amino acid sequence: CAGGTSGKYNEQFF.